Given below is one T cell receptor (beta chain) in context. The source of the sample is a study of blood T cell repertoires in COVID-19. Study summary: Spain, Italy and the United States supplied samples that represented acute and convalescent COVID-19. Nucleic acid was either cDNA or gDNA, and it came from T cells, B-cell-depleted T cells, or PBMCs.

The data were produced by immunoSEQ multiplex PCR, yet TCRdb's version contains in-frame clones alone and is incomplete. The sample carries around 180,000 clones, roughly four fifths recorded once. V shed 1 base and J 9 bases; nucleotides not matched to a gene: 4. The CDR3 has 14 amino acids. Germline loops: CDR1 SGHAT, CDR2 FQNNGV. Individuals aged roughly 18 to 100 years were recruited from about two dozen US areas. The recovered donors of Cohort 3 showed two negative PCRs, clearance, or symptom resolution. The chain joins TRBV11-2 to TRBJ1-3; TRBD1 agrees at 9 bases. Sequencing used PBMCs or T cells enriched from blood (not recorded which). This receptor was obtained from a man in his fifties who had recovered from COVID-19. The DNA for the CDR3 is TGTGCCAGCAGCTTAGCACAGGGGGCTAGCACCATATATTTT. Translating it yields CASSLAQGASTIYF.